These 22 T cell receptor beta chains came from one sample sequenced in a study of T cells in Graves' hyperthyroidism and ophthalmopathy. There were TCR beta CDR3 regions amplified from RNA transcripts. The TCR CDR3 first-round RT-PCR relied on the HTBI primer set. A single record per CDR3 protein comes from TCRdb applying MiXCR to the multiplex PCR reads. The table has approximately 690,000 distinct CDR3 sequences, 20% seen once. What was sequenced was blood. The source of these receptors is a man aged 25 to 40 with Graves' ophthalmopathy.

This sequence joins TRBV5-1 and TRBJ1-1; 10 positions agree with TRBD1. CDR1 and CDR2 (germline): SGHRS, YFSETQ. The trim removed 2 bases at V and 3 bases at J, leaving 4 bases unmatched. The CDR3 is 15 residues long. This chain's CDR3 is CASSFLTGGYTEAFF. As DNA, the CDR3 is TGCGCCAGCAGCTTCCTGACAGGGGGCTACACTGAAGCTTTCTTT. Using reference TRBV5-1 and TRBJ1-1 for the parts outside the CDR3, the full variable domain is KAGVTQTPRYLIKTRGQQVTLSCSPISGHRSVSWYQQTPGQGLQFLFEYFSETQRNKGNFPGRFSGRQFSNSRSEMNVSTLELGDSALYLCASSFLTGGYTEAFFGQGTRLTVV.

This clonotype turned up a few times. The chain employs TRBV19 and TRBJ1-1, with TRBD1 as a possible D gene (5 bases). V lost 5 bases and J 8 bases, leaving 12 bases between the germline ends. The CDR3 loop spans 12 amino acids. The V gene's germline CDR1 is LNHDA and CDR2 SQIVND (reference sequence). CDR3 DNA: TGTGCCAGTAGTCGCTGGGGCAGAGAAGCTTTCTTT. Translating it yields CASSRWGREAFF.

The V call is TRBV7-2, the J call TRBJ2-5, with D perhaps TRBD2 (6 bases). Germline lookup yields CDR1 SGHTA and CDR2 FQGNSA. The V and J ends lost 5 bases and 5 bases respectively, with 15 bases between them. The CDR3 length is 14 residues. CDR3 region: CASSPTRGFETQYF. As DNA, the CDR3 is TGTGCCAGCAGCCCAACGCGGGGATTCGAGACCCAGTACTTC.

The table lists this clonotype with a count of one. This chain connects TRBV7-9 to TRBJ2-2; D might be TRBD2 (5 bases). V lost 3 bases and J 7 bases, leaving 6 bases between the germline ends. Germline V lookup: CDR1 SEHNR, CDR2 FQNEAQ (reference sequence). This CDR3 region has 12 residues. The chain's CDR3 is CASSFAGGELFF. The CDR3 bases are TGTGCCAGCAGCTTCGCGGGCGGGGAGCTGTTTTTT. Looking up the rest from reference TRBV7-9 and TRBJ2-2 gives the full variable domain: DTGVSQNPRHKITKRGQNVTFRCDPISEHNRLYWYRQTLGQGPEFLTYFQNEAQLEKSRLLSDRFSAERPKGSFSTLEIQRTEQGDSAMYLCASSFAGGELFFGEGSRLTVL.

This clonotype was found many times. V usage is TRBV28 and J usage is TRBJ1-2; D might be TRBD1 (5 bases). CDR1 and CDR2 (germline): MDHEN, SYDVKM. The CDR3 length is 14 residues. The ends were cut back, 2 bases at V and 3 bases at J, with 10 bases in the middle. CDR3 coding DNA: TGTGCCAGCAGTTTAAAAGGGGCCTACTATGGCTACACCTTC. It encodes CASSLKGAYYGYTF.

This clonotype was detected a few times. The chain links TRBV7-2 to TRBJ2-5, with 7 bases lining up with TRBD2. Germline lookup yields CDR1 SGHTA and CDR2 FQGNSA. V lost 4 bases and J lost 0; bases outside the gene matches: 8. The CDR3 loop spans 16 amino acids. CDR3 sequence reads: CASSSFGGMDQETQYF. In DNA form, the CDR3 reads TGTGCCAGCAGCTCCTTCGGGGGGATGGACCAAGAGACCCAGTACTTC.

This clonotype was counted a few times. The chain links TRBV2 to TRBJ1-6, with 8 bases matching TRBD1. The ends lost 6 bases at V and 7 bases at J; junction bases unmatched: 8. The CDR3 runs to 15 residues. The germline gives CDR1 SNHLY, CDR2 FYNNEI. The CDR3 spells CASRERQGKNSPLHF. CDR3 DNA: TGTGCCAGCAGGGAACGACAGGGGAAGAATTCACCCCTCCACTTT.

The rearrangement links TRBV19 to TRBJ2-5, with a possible D match to TRBD1 (5 bases). V was cut by 0 bases and J by 5 bases, with 10 bases left in between. Looked up from germline, CDR1 is LNHDA and CDR2 is SQIVND (reference sequence). The CDR3 extends over 14 amino acids. The CDR3 region is CASSIDLTVETQYF. CDR3 coding DNA: TGTGCCAGTAGTATAGATCTGACAGTTGAGACCCAGTACTTC.

The chain combines TRBV7-2 with TRBJ2-3; D may be TRBD2 (5 bases). Germline V gene lookup returns CDR1 SGHTA and CDR2 FQGNSA. This CDR3 is 16 amino acids long. Trimming shortened V by 0 bases and J by 3 bases, and 13 bases separated the two germline ends. For the CDR3, the DNA is TGTGCCAGCAGCTTAGCGCCGGGTAGGAGGACAGATACGCAGTATTTT. Its protein is CASSLAPGRRTDTQYF.

V gene TRBV4-1 combines with J gene TRBJ2-1, with 9 bases that match TRBD1. Germline values: CDR1 MGHRA, CDR2 YSYEKL. V shed 3 bases, J shed 7 bases, and the junction held 10 bases outside the gene matches. The CDR3 spans 16 residues. As DNA, the CDR3 is TGCGCCAGCAGCCAGCCTACAGGGGGCGCTAGGAATGAGCAGTTCTTC. Translated, it gives CASSQPTGGARNEQFF.

The chain has TRBV28 and TRBJ1-5, with 9 bases aligning to TRBD1. Germline V lookup: CDR1 MDHEN, CDR2 SYDVKM. Unmatched junction bases numbered 5, after V lost 5 bases and J lost 3 bases. This CDR3 is built from 15 residues. The CDR3 is CASSVRDRVNQPQHF. CDR3 in DNA: TGTGCCAGCAGTGTCCGGGACAGGGTCAATCAGCCCCAGCATTTT.

This chain links TRBV12-3 or TRBV12-4 with TRBJ1-1; D remains ambiguous. The CDR3 sequence is 17 residues long. The germline V and J ends were trimmed by 3 bases and 1 base, with 18 bases remaining between them. The CDR3 sequence: CASSFFVGATPNTEAFF. The CDR3 bases are TGTGCCAGCAGTTTTTTTGTTGGAGCCACCCCGAACACTGAAGCTTTCTTT.

This chain uses TRBV28 with TRBJ2-2, with TRBD2 matching 11 bases. Per the germline V gene, CDR1 is MDHEN and CDR2 is SYDVKM. J gave up 7 bases and V 6 bases, and 10 bases lay outside the gene matches. This CDR3 is 16 amino acids long. CDR3 nucleotides: TGTGCCAGCAGGTCTAGCGGGAGGCGGTATGGCGGGGAGCTGTTTTTT. Its protein product is CASRSSGRRYGGELFF.

The table lists this clonotype with a few counts. This chain connects TRBV30 to TRBJ2-1; TRBD1 or TRBD2 may be the D gene (5 bases each). The V gene lost 3 bases and the J gene lost 0 bases, with 12 bases spanning the gap. The CDR3 consists of 15 residues. Germline values: CDR1 GTSNPN, CDR2 SVGIG (reference sequence). For the CDR3, the DNA is TGTGCCTGGAGACCGAAGGGGAGCTCCTACAATGAGCAGTTCTTC. Its translation: CAWRPKGSSYNEQFF.

In its sample, this clonotype was seen many times. This chain uses TRBV7-8 with TRBJ2-1; D is possibly TRBD1 (7 bases). This CDR3 has 15 amino acids. Trimming pared 6 bases from V and 2 bases from J, leaving 14 bases between. Germline loops: CDR1 SGHVS, CDR2 FQNEAQ. The CDR3 loop is CASRRGDSTYNEQFF. CDR3 coding DNA: TGTGCCAGCAGGAGGGGGGACAGTACCTACAATGAGCAGTTCTTC.

At least ten counts were recorded for this clonotype. This chain links TRBV11-1 with TRBJ2-1; D is uncertain. CDR3 length equals 12 residues. Trimming took off 3 bases at V and 8 bases at J, with 8 bases between the two ends. The germline CDR1 and CDR2 sequences are SGHAT and FQDESV (reference sequence). The CDR3 region is CASSFSVYEQFF. CDR3 DNA sequence: TGTGCCAGCAGCTTTTCAGTCTATGAGCAGTTCTTC.

The chain combines TRBV4-3 with TRBJ2-5, with D perhaps assigned TRBD1 or TRBD2 (5 bases each). The CDR3 sequence is 15 residues long. V lost 3 bases and J lost 4, with 15 bases in between. Germline V gene sequence: CDR1 LGHNA, CDR2 YSLEER. CDR3 nucleotide sequence: TGCGCCAGCAGCCAGTCCCCTGGGGGTCCAGAGACCCAGTACTTC. The encoded protein is CASSQSPGGPETQYF.

On this clonotype itself: This may stem from a read error, because a much larger clone lies one nucleotide away. The J gene is TRBJ2-1, the V gene TRBV20-1, with 12 bases identical to TRBD2. This CDR3 contains 17 residues. CDR1 and CDR2 from the germline V gene are DFQATT and SNEGSKA (reference sequence). As DNA, the CDR3 is TGCAGTGCTAGCTTGCTAGCGGGGGGGCTCTCCTACAATGAGCGGTTCTTC. Translation gives CSASLLAGGLSYNERFF.

This chain connects TRBV7-3 to TRBJ2-7; no firm D call. The CDR3 runs to 13 residues. The ends were cut back, 3 bases at V and 6 bases at J, with 12 bases in the middle. Germline CDR1 and CDR2: SGHTA and FQGTGA. CDR3 bases: TGTGCCAGCAGCTTTACCAGCGAAGGCGAGCAGTACTTC. It codes for CASSFTSEGEQYF.

This clonotype was recorded at least ten times. This chain joins TRBV7-2 and TRBJ2-3; D remains unclear. The V end lost 4 bases, the J end lost 6 bases, and 8 bases lay between the germline ends. This CDR3 has 12 amino acids. Germline CDR1 SGHTA, CDR2 FQGNSA. The CDR3 protein is CASSSPGDTQYF. The CDR3 nucleotides read TGTGCCAGCAGCTCCCCGGGCGATACGCAGTATTTT. Using reference TRBV7-2 and TRBJ2-3 for the parts outside the CDR3, the full variable domain is GAGVSQSPSNKVTEKGKDVELRCDPISGHTALYWYRQSLGQGLEFLIYFQGNSAPDKSGLPSDRFSAERTGGSVSTLTIQRTQQEDSAVYLCASSSPGDTQYFGPGTRLTVL.

The chain links TRBV20-1 to TRBJ2-7; weak D call: TRBD2 (5 bases). The ends were cut back, 7 bases at V and 2 bases at J, with 15 bases in the middle. Germline CDR1 reads DFQATT; CDR2 reads SNEGSKA (reference sequence). The CDR3 totals 13 residues. The CDR3 DNA is TGCAGTGGCAGGAGGCAGGCAACCTACGAGCAGTACTTC. This translates into CSGRRQATYEQYF.

This clonotype was seen a handful of times. The chain employs TRBV20-1 and TRBJ2-3, with a possible D match to TRBD2 (5 bases). CDR3 length equals 12 residues. V was shortened by 6 bases and J by 5 bases, with 12 bases between the two germline ends. CDR1 and CDR2 from the germline V gene are DFQATT and SNEGSKA (reference sequence). CDR3 amino acids: CSAGGHEDTQYF. The CDR3 nucleotides read TGCAGTGCCGGAGGCCATGAAGATACGCAGTATTTT.